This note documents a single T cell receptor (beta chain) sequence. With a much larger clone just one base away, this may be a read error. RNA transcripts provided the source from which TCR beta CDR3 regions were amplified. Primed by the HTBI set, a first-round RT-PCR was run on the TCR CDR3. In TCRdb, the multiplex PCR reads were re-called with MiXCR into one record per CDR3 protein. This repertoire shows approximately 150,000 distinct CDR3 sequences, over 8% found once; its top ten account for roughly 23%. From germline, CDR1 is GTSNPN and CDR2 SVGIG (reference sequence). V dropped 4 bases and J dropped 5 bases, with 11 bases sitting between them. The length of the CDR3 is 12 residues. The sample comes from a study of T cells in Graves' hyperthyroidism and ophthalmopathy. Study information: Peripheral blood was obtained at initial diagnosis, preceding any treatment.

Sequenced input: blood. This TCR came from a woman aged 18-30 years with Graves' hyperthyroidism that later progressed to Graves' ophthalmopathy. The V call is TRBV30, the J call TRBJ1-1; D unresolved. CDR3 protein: CAWKKENTEAFF. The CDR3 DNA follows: TGTGCCTGGAAAAAGGAAAATACTGAAGCTTTCTTT.